This record concerns one TCR beta chain sequence. This entry is derived from a study of control samples from healthy donors and cancer patients. Germline assignment: CDR1 MNHEY and CDR2 SMNVEV (reference sequence). Trimming cost V 3 bases and J 5 bases, with 10 bases left between them. The length of the CDR3 is 13 residues. Method: immunoSEQ multiplex PCR; TCRdb's copy keeps in-frame clones and lacks some. The data hold around 160,000 clones, with roughly 93% observed a single time. The sequenced sample consisted of blood. The TCR sequence derives from a man between 18 and 29 years old in good health. The chain carries TRBV27 and TRBJ2-5; D may be TRBD1 or TRBD2 (5 bases each). CDR3 in DNA: TGTGCCAGCAGTTTCAGCGAGGGGGAGACCCAGTACTTC. It is translated as CASSFSEGETQYF.